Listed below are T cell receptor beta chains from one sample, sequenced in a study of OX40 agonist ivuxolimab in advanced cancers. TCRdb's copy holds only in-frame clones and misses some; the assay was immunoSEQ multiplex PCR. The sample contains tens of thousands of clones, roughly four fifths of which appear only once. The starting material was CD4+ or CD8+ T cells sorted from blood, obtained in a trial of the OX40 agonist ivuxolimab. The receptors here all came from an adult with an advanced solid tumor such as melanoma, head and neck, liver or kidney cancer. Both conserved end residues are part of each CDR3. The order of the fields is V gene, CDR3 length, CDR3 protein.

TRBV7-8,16,CASSIAGNIQGNIQYF
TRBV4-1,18,CASSQDGDTAWSNQPQHF
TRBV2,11,CASSLGTEAFF
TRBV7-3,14,CASSLGSSNSPLHF
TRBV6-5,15,CASSLRTGPWETQYF
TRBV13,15,CASSSTSGGAIEQFF
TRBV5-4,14,CASSPNLRDTEAFF
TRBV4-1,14,CASSQGKGAYEQYF
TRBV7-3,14,CASSSQGGNNEQFF
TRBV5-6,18,CASSVDRGINPTNYGYTF
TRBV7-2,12,CASSRPSGTQYF
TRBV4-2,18,CASSQIDRGVSFNEKLFF
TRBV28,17,CASSLDRAGSVSQPQHF
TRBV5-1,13,CASSLEADYEQYF
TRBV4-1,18,CASSQGPRQSSYNSPLHF
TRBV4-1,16,CASSQRQGPSTDTQYF
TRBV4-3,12,CASSQVSGPQYF
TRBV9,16,CASSGTGSSGANVLTF
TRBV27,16,CASSSPPDVGIYEQYF
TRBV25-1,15,CASIFRVSVDEKLFF
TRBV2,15,CASSSTSGELYEQYF
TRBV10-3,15,CAISEYGENNSPLHF
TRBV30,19,CAWTNNPGLAGGVTDTQYF
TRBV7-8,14,CASTQGGFSYEQYF
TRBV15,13,CATSRISRQEAFF
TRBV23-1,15,CASGHRGWVTGELFF
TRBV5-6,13,CASHETGEETQYF
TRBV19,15,CASSGLQSSYNEQFF
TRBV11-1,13,CASRQGGSETQYF
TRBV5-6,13,CASSHRRGPEAFF
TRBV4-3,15,CASSQATYGAYEQYF
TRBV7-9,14,CASSSSGPNTEAFF
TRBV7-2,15,CASSFTGTPNQPQHF
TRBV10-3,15,CAISGGTGGGTTQYF
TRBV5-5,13,CASSLGVGGEQYF
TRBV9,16,CASSVRTGVNTGELFF
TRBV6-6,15,CASSYSADGNTEAFF
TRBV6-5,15,CASNIRDREAYEQYF
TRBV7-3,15,CASSPGTSSSDTQYF
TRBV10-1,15,CASSENTASHTEAFF
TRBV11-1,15,CASSQAAGPLYEQYF
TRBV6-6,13,CASSFSGGAEAFF
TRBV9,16,CASSPGASGNTDTQYF
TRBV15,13,CATSIDRNREQYF
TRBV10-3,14,CAISGWTGFNEQYF
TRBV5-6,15,CASTPGGSGTETQYF
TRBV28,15,CASFRGSSYNSPLHF
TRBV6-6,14,CASSYSRSNQPQHF
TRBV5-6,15,CASSLDGGVYYGYTF
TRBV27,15,CASSPLRGGADTQYF
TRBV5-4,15,CASGSWTSSTDTQYF
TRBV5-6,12,CASSLQGYEQYF
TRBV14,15,CASSHPGLSRDTQYF
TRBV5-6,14,CASSLDWTQETQYF
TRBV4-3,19,CASSQDIGQVPSVGYGYTF
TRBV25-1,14,CASSDDGTPYGYTF
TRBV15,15,CATSEDRGSDTEAFF